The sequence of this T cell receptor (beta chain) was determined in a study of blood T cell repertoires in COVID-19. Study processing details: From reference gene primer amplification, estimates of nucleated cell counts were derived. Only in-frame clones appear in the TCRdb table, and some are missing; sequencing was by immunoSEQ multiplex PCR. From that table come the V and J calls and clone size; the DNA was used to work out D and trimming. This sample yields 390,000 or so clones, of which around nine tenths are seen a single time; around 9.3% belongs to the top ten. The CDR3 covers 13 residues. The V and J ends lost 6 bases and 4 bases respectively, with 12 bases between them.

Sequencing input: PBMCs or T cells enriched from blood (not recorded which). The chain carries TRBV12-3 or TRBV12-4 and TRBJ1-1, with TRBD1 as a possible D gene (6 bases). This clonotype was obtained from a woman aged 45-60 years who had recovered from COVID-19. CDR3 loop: CASRVQGSTEAFF. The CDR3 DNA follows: TGTGCCAGCAGGGTTCAGGGGTCCACTGAAGCTTTCTTT.